The clone carrying this T cell receptor (beta chain) was counted a few times. TCRdb reanalysed the RT-PCR reads using MiXCR and keeps one entry per CDR3 protein. The sample records more than 600,000 distinct CDR3 sequences, 13% to 15% being singletons. Germline-derived CDR1 and CDR2 are SGHDT and YYEEEE. The CDR3 consists of 14 residues. V lost 3 bases and J 2 bases, leaving 9 bases between the germline ends. The sequence derives from a female donor in good health, serving as a healthy control. The chain recombines TRBV5-6 with TRBJ1-5, with D perhaps matching TRBD1 (6 bases). The sample consisted of memory CD4+ T cells from blood. DNA of the CDR3: TGTGCCAGCAGCTGGGGACACGGCAATCAGCCCCAGCATTTT. It translates to CASSWGHGNQPQHF.